These T cell receptor beta chains were read from a single sample in a study of T cells expressing NK-cell markers. TCRdb reworked the 5' RACE reads into one entry per CDR3 protein, no DNA. The specimen's table records hundreds of thousands of distinct CDR3 sequences. The specimen was blood T cells: a sorted CD56 or NKG2C T cell subset, CD4+ or CD8+ T cells, or bulk PBMC T cells (not recorded which). The receptors derive from a woman between 18 and 70 years old in good health. CDR3s include the opening cysteine and the closing phenylalanine or tryptophan.

v_gene: TRBV12-3/TRBV12-4
j_gene: TRBJ1-2
CDR3aa: CASSLGGRGGYTF

v_gene: TRBV29-1
j_gene: TRBJ1-4
CDR3aa: CSVATTGGWFPNEKLFF

v_gene: TRBV11-2
j_gene: TRBJ2-3
CDR3aa: CASSYGGLAGVNRRTDTQYF

v_gene: TRBV20-1
j_gene: TRBJ2-1
CDR3aa: CSASPGQMYNEQFF

v_gene: TRBV6-1
j_gene: TRBJ1-4
CDR3aa: CASSPRGGKAEKLFF

v_gene: TRBV27
j_gene: TRBJ2-3
CDR3aa: CASSGRVPDTQYF

v_gene: TRBV19
j_gene: TRBJ2-7
CDR3aa: CATRAGTGLGEQYF

v_gene: TRBV30
j_gene: TRBJ1-4
CDR3aa: CAWRRTGTEKLFF

v_gene: TRBV7-7
j_gene: TRBJ2-1
CDR3aa: CASSSGGAANEQFF

v_gene: TRBV28
j_gene: TRBJ2-7
CDR3aa: CASSFRLRGSYEQYF

v_gene: TRBV12-3/TRBV12-4
j_gene: TRBJ2-2
CDR3aa: CASSLTAGGPRELFF

v_gene: TRBV10-2
j_gene: TRBJ1-5
CDR3aa: CASSETLRESQPQHF

v_gene: TRBV20-1
j_gene: TRBJ1-5
CDR3aa: CSAPGTGSGEPQHF

v_gene: TRBV12-3/TRBV12-4
j_gene: TRBJ1-5
CDR3aa: CASSLQGPNQPQHF

v_gene: TRBV2
j_gene: TRBJ1-2
CDR3aa: CASRPSTGGANGYTF

v_gene: TRBV5-8
j_gene: TRBJ2-4
CDR3aa: CASSTWTRGVAKNIQYF

v_gene: TRBV5-1
j_gene: TRBJ1-6
CDR3aa: CASSFEGVRNSPLHF

v_gene: TRBV4-1
j_gene: TRBJ2-7
CDR3aa: CASSPRTSGRPSYEQYF

v_gene: TRBV20-1
j_gene: TRBJ2-2
CDR3aa: CSARPPGTGSTGELFF

v_gene: TRBV3-1
j_gene: TRBJ2-6
CDR3aa: CASSQVPVRANVLTF